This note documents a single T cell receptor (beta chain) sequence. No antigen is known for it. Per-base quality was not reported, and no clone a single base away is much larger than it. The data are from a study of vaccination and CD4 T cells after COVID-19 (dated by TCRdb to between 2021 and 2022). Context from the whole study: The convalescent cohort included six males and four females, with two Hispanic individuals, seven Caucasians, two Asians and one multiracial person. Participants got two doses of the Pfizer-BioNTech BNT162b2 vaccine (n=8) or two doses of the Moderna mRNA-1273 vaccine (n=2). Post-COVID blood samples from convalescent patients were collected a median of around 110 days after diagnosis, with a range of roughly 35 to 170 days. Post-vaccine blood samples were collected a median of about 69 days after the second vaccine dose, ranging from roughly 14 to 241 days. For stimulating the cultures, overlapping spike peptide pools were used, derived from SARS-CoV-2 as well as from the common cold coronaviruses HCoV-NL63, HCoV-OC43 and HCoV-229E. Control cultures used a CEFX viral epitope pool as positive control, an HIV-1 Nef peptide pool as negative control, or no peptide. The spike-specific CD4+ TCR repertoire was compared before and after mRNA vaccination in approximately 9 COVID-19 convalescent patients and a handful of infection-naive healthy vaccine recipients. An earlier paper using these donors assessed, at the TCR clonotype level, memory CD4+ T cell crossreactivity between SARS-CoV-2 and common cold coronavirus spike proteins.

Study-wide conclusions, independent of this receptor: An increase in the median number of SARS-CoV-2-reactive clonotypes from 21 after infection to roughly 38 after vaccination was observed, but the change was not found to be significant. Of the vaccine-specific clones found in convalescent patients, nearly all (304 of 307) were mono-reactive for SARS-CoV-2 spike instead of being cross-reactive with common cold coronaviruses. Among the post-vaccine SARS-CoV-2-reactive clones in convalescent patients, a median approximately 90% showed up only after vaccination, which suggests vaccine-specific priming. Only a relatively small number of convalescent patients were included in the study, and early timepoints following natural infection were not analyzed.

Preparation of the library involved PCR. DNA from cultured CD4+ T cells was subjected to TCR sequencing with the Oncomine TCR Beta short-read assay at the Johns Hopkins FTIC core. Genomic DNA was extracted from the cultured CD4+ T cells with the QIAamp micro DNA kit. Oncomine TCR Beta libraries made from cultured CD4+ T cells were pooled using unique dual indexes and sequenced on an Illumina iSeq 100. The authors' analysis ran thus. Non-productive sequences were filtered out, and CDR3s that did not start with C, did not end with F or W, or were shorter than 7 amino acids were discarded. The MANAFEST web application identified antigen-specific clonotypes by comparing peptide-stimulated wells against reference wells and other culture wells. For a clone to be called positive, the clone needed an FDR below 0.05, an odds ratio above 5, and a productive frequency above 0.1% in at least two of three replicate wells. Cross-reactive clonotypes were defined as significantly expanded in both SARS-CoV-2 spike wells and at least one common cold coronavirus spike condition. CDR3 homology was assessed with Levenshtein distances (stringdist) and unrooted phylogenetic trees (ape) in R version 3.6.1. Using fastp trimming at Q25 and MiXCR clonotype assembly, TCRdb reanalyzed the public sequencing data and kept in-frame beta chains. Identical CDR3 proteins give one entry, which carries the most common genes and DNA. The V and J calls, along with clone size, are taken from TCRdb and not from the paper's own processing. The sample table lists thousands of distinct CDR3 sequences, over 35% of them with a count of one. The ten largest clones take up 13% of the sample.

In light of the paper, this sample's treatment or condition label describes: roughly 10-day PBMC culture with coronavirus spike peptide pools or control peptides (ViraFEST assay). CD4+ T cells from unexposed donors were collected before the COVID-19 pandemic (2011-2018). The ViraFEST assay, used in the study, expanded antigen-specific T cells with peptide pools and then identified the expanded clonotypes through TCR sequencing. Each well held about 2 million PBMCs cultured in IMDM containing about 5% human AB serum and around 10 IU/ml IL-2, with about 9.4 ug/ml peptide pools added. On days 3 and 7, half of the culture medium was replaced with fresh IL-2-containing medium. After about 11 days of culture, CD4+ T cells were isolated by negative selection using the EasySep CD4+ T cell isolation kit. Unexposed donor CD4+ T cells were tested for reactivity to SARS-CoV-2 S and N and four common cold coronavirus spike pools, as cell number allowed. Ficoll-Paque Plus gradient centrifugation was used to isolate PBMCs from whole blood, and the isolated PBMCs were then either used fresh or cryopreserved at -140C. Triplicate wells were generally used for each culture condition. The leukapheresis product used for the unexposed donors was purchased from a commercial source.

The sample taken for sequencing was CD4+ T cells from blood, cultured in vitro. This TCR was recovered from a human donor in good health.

The CDR3 corresponds to CSVVGINSNQPQHF. The sequenced DNA is TGCAGCGTTGTGGGCATTAATAGCAATCAGCCCCAGCATTTT. Recombination linked TRBV29-1 to TRBJ1-5; the D gene cannot be resolved reliably. For CDR1 and CDR2, the germline V gene lists SQVTM and ANQGSEA. The V end loses 4 bases and the J end loses 0 bases, and a stretch of 10 bases separates them. From cysteine to phenylalanine, the CDR3 is 14 amino acids long. The only DNA kept is the CDR3, 42 bases in frame from the first base.